The 29 T cell receptor beta chains listed next were all sequenced from one sample in a study of cytomegalovirus exposure and HLA in healthy donors. PCR was performed using 60 Vbeta and 13 Jbeta primers. Assay used: immunoSEQ multiplex PCR; TCRdb lists only in-frame clones, some missing. The sample records about 100,000 clones, roughly 70% being singletons. The sequenced sample consisted of PBMCs. The source is a man over 45 in good health and CMV-seronegative.

The genes are TRBV6-5 and TRBJ2-1; 8 bases are shared with TRBD1. The CDR3 extends over 16 amino acids. Trimming at V came to 2 bases and at J to 1 base, leaving 4 bases not matched to a gene. The germline CDR1 and CDR2 sequences are MNHEY and SVGAGI. CDR3 nucleotides: TGTGCCAGCAGTTACCAGACAGGGGTTTCCTACAATGAGCAGTTCTTC. It specifies CASSYQTGVSYNEQFF.

The J gene is TRBJ2-2, the V gene TRBV11-3; D unresolved. V shed 3 bases and J shed 1 base, with 6 bases lying between them. CDR1 is SGHNT and CDR2 is YENEEA in the germline V gene. The CDR3 is made up of 14 amino acids. CDR3: CASSFTQNTGELFF. Here the CDR3 DNA reads TGTGCCAGCAGCTTTACTCAGAACACCGGGGAGCTGTTTTTT. Full variable domain (missing parts from reference TRBV11-3 and TRBJ2-2): EAGVVQSPRYKIIEKKQPVAFWCNPISGHNTLYWYLQNLGQGPELLIRYENEEAVDDSQLPKDRFSAERLKGVDSTLKIQPAELGDSAVYLCASSFTQNTGELFFGEGSRLTVL.

This chain links TRBV6-5 with TRBJ1-6; no clear D. Germline CDR1 and CDR2: MNHEY and SVGAGI. The CDR3 sequence is 14 residues long. V lost 7 bases, J lost 1 base, and 8 bases lay in between. In DNA, the CDR3 is TGTGCCAGCAATGCGGGGTCCTATAATTCACCCCTCCACTTT. This sequence encodes CASNAGSYNSPLHF.

In this sample, this clone turned up once. The chain combines TRBV29-1 with TRBJ2-1; 8 bases are shared with TRBD2. Germline V gene sequence: CDR1 SQVTM, CDR2 ANQGSEA. V dropped 8 bases and J dropped 6; count of bases not matched to a gene: 6. This CDR3 is 12 amino acids long. The CDR3, as DNA: TGCAGCCTGATACTAGCGGCCAATGAGCAGTTCTTC. Protein product: CSLILAANEQFF.

The chain joins TRBV27 to TRBJ2-7; perhaps TRBD1 as D (6 bases). Trimming shortened V by 2 bases and J by 4 bases, and 12 bases separated the two germline ends. The CDR3 sequence is 14 residues long. Germline CDR1 is MNHEY and CDR2 is SMNVEV (reference sequence). CDR3 region: CASSLGRGRYEQYF. The DNA for the CDR3 is TGTGCCAGCAGTTTAGGCAGGGGAAGGTACGAGCAGTACTTC.

The V call is TRBV5-4, the J call TRBJ2-1, with 11 bases that match TRBD2. The V gene end was trimmed by 3 bases and the J gene end by 6 bases; junction bases not matched to a gene: 8. The V gene's germline CDR1 is SGHNT and CDR2 YYREEE (reference sequence). The CDR3 has 16 amino acids. The DNA of the CDR3 is TGTGCCAGCAGCTCTACGATAGCGGGAGGGCCCAATGAGCAGTTCTTC. Its protein product is CASSSTIAGGPNEQFF.

The chain couples TRBV7-9 to TRBJ2-7; possibly TRBD2 for D (6 bases). CDR3 length equals 11 residues. Deletions cut 8 bases from V and 9 bases from J, with 14 bases between. CDR1 is SEHNR, CDR2 FQNEAQ, per germline (reference sequence). The CDR3 sequence is CASASFGGQYF. The CDR3 DNA reads as TGTGCCAGCGCCTCCTTCGGGGGGCAGTACTTC.

The chain has TRBV19 and TRBJ2-5; 9 nucleotides match TRBD1. CDR3 length: 13 residues. V shed 4 bases, J shed 3 bases, and the junction held 0 bases outside the gene matches. CDR1 and CDR2 from the germline V gene are LNHDA and SQIVND (reference sequence). The CDR3 loop reads CASSRDREETQYF. In DNA, the CDR3 is TGTGCCAGTAGTAGGGACAGGGAAGAGACCCAGTACTTC.

V usage is TRBV11-3 and J usage is TRBJ2-5; 7 bases map to TRBD1. The CDR3 is 15 amino acids. Germline V gene sequence: CDR1 SGHNT, CDR2 YENEEA. V lost 2 bases, J lost 5 bases, and 8 bases stayed unmatched. CDR3 in amino acids: CASSLQTGVSETQYF. The CDR3 coding sequence is TGTGCCAGCAGCTTACAAACAGGGGTTTCGGAGACCCAGTACTTC.

The chain couples TRBV19 to TRBJ2-7; TRBD1 agrees at 7 bases. V lost 7 bases to trimming and J lost 4 bases; unmatched junction nucleotides: 7. This CDR3 spans 13 amino acids. Germline values: CDR1 LNHDA, CDR2 SQIVND (reference sequence). The CDR3 DNA sequence: TGTGCCAGTAAGCGACAGGGCCCTTACGAGCAGTACTTC. It is translated as CASKRQGPYEQYF.

The rearrangement links TRBV30 to TRBJ1-5, with D hard to call. V dropped 0 bases and J dropped 1 base, with 7 bases sitting between them. CDR1 and CDR2 (germline): GTSNPN, SVGIG (reference sequence). The CDR3 loop spans 14 amino acids. The DNA for the CDR3 is TGTGCCTGGAGTGTACCCAGAAGCAATCAGCCCCAGCATTTT. It encodes CAWSVPRSNQPQHF.

The rearrangement links TRBV15 to TRBJ1-4; 9 nucleotides align to TRBD1. The CDR3 has 14 residues. Germline values: CDR1 LNHNV, CDR2 YYDKDF (reference sequence). Germline trimming cut 4 bases from V and 5 bases from J; bases unmatched to any gene: 2. CDR3 in DNA: TGTGCCACCAGCAAGGGACAGGGAAATGAAAAACTGTTTTTT. It translates to CATSKGQGNEKLFF.

A few counts support this clone. This chain links TRBV2 with TRBJ1-5; D gene unclear. This CDR3 contains 15 residues. Germline CDR1 reads SNHLY; CDR2 reads FYNNEI. V was trimmed by 0 bases and J by 2 bases, leaving 8 bases between them. The CDR3 nucleotides read TGTGCCAGCAGTGAAGCGCTCGGGGGCAATCAGCCCCAGCATTTT. Its protein product is CASSEALGGNQPQHF. Complete variable domain (other parts from reference TRBV2 and TRBJ1-5): EPEVTQTPSHQVTQMGQEVILRCVPISNHLYFYWYRQILGQKVEFLVSFYNNEISEKSEIFDDQFSVERPDGSNFTLKIRSTKLEDSAMYFCASSEALGGNQPQHFGDGTRLSIL.

This rearrangement joins TRBV6-5 to TRBJ1-1; 8 nucleotides match TRBD1. The CDR3 sequence is 14 residues long. From germline, CDR1 is MNHEY and CDR2 SVGAGI. Trimming at V came to 6 bases and at J to 11 bases, leaving 14 bases not matched to a gene. The CDR3 sequence is CASSNINSDRDAFF. In nucleotides, the CDR3 is TGTGCCAGCAGCAACATAAATTCGGACAGGGACGCTTTCTTT.

This clone was observed a handful of times. The chain carries TRBV4-1 and TRBJ2-7, with 12 nucleotides matching TRBD2. Germline V gene data show CDR1 as MGHRA and CDR2 as YSYEKL. V shed 2 bases, J shed 6 bases, and the junction held 14 bases outside the gene matches. The CDR3 extends over 18 amino acids. The CDR3 region has the DNA TGCGCCAGCAGCCAATTCCGGGCTAGCGGGGGGGCCAGTGTCGAGCAGTACTTC. This gives the protein CASSQFRASGGASVEQYF.

The genes are TRBV18 and TRBJ1-1; TRBD1 matches at 7 bases. Germline-derived CDR1 and CDR2 are KGHSH and LQKENI. V was clipped by 4 bases and J by 2 bases; unmatched bases: 13. The CDR3 totals 17 residues. Here the CDR3 DNA reads TGTGCCAGCTCACTCGGGACCACAGGGGTTGGAAACACTGAAGCTTTCTTT. As protein: CASSLGTTGVGNTEAFF.

The rearrangement links TRBV5-1 to TRBJ2-2; the D gene is possibly TRBD2 (7 bases). V was cut by 6 bases and J by 2 bases, with 14 bases left in between. Germline V gives CDR1 SGHRS, CDR2 YFSETQ. CDR3 size: 15 residues. The CDR3: CASTSGGGNTGELFF. The CDR3 DNA sequence: TGCGCCAGCACCTCTGGGGGGGGCAACACCGGGGAGCTGTTTTTT.

This clone was found a few times. The chain combines TRBV7-9 with TRBJ1-1, with unresolved D. CDR3 length: 14 residues. V was shortened by 0 bases and J by 0 bases, with 5 bases between the two germline ends. The germline V gene has CDR1 SEHNR and CDR2 FQNEAQ (reference sequence). CDR3 amino acids: CASSLAGVNTEAFF. In nucleotides, the CDR3 is TGTGCCAGCAGCTTAGCCGGGGTGAACACTGAAGCTTTCTTT.

The rearrangement joins TRBV7-6 to TRBJ1-3, with 10 nucleotides matching TRBD1. Germline V gene data show CDR1 as SGHVS and CDR2 as FNYEAQ. There are 17 residues in the CDR3. The junction had 9 bases not matched to a gene; V was cut back by 5 bases and J by 2 bases. The CDR3 bases are TGTGCCAGCAGCCCGACAGGGGGCGCGATCCCTGGAAACACCATATATTTT. It encodes CASSPTGGAIPGNTIYF.

This clone was observed a single time. The CDR3, as DNA: TGCGCCAGCAGCCCAGCCGGGGGGGCCACAGATACGCAGTATTTT. Its protein is CASSPAGGATDTQYF. The genes are TRBV5-1 and TRBJ2-3, with 8 bases fitting TRBD2. Germline V gives CDR1 SGHRS, CDR2 YFSETQ. CDR3 length equals 15 residues. Unmatched junction bases numbered 6, after V lost 4 bases and J lost 2 bases.

The CDR3 loop is CASSISRRGTGKGYTF. The CDR3 region has the DNA TGTGCCAGTAGTATATCTCGCCGCGGGACAGGGAAGGGCTACACCTTC. V usage is TRBV19 and J usage is TRBJ1-2; 9 bases fit TRBD1. V lost 2 bases, J lost 8 bases, and 12 bases stayed unmatched. There are 16 residues in the CDR3. Germline-derived CDR1 and CDR2 are LNHDA and SQIVND (reference sequence).

The J gene is TRBJ1-4, the V gene TRBV6-6; unclear D gene. Trimming pared 11 bases from V and 8 bases from J, leaving 12 bases between. CDR1 and CDR2 from the germline V gene are MNHNY and SVGAGI (reference sequence). This CDR3 has 11 residues. CDR3 protein: CAPGLDEKLFF. CDR3 bases: TGTGCCCCAGGACTCGACGAAAAACTGTTTTTT.

This clone was picked up one time. The chain employs TRBV14 and TRBJ2-3, with D unclear. The CDR3 is 17 residues long. CDR1 is SGHDN and CDR2 is FVKESK in the germline V gene. The ends were cut back, 1 base at V and 2 bases at J, with 16 bases in the middle. CDR3 sequence: CASSQVVKVAVTDTQYF. The CDR3 coding sequence is TGTGCCAGCAGCCAAGTGGTTAAAGTTGCGGTCACAGATACGCAGTATTTT.

The genes are TRBV6-1 and TRBJ2-7; TRBD1 aligns across 9 bases. Looked up from germline, CDR1 is MNHNS and CDR2 is SASEGT. The CDR3 is 14 residues long. V was pared by 6 bases and J by 3 bases, with 6 bases of the junction left unmatched. Here the CDR3 reads CASSPTGGGYEQYF. The CDR3 DNA follows: TGTGCCAGCAGCCCCACAGGGGGCGGCTACGAGCAGTACTTC.

The rearrangement joins TRBV6-1 to TRBJ1-5, with TRBD1 matching 8 bases. Germline V lookup: CDR1 MNHNS, CDR2 SASEGT. V trimming: 3 bases; J trimming: 7 bases; junction bases outside the gene matches: 5. CDR3 length: 14 amino acids. CDR3: CASSELTGVQPQHF. In nucleotides, the CDR3 is TGTGCCAGCAGTGAGCTGACAGGGGTACAGCCCCAGCATTTT.

The chain couples TRBV9 to TRBJ2-1; TRBD2 aligns across 11 bases. This CDR3 has 15 amino acids. Germline values: CDR1 SGDLS, CDR2 YYNGEE. J lost 8 bases, V lost 0 bases, and 4 bases had no gene match. CDR3 region: CASSVGSSGRDEQFF. The CDR3 coding sequence is TGTGCCAGCAGCGTAGGGAGTAGCGGGAGGGATGAGCAGTTCTTC.

This clone showed up just a few times. The chain links TRBV7-8 to TRBJ1-1; 7 nucleotides agree with TRBD1. The CDR3 is 16 amino acids. Germline CDR1 reads SGHVS; CDR2 reads FQNEAQ. After removal of 2 bases from V and 2 bases from J, the junction contained 8 bases not matched to a gene. CDR3 DNA sequence: TGTGCCAGCAGCTTACAACACAACAGGGGCAACACTGAAGCTTTCTTT. Translating it yields CASSLQHNRGNTEAFF.

The chain uses TRBV13 and TRBJ1-3; D may be TRBD1 (5 bases). Germline V CDR1 and CDR2: PRHDT, FYEKMQ (reference sequence). The V and J ends lost 5 bases and 1 base respectively, with 12 bases between them. The CDR3 is 15 amino acids. CDR3 sequence (DNA): TGTGCCAGCAGCAACCAGGGCCTATCTGGAAACACCATATATTTT. Translation gives CASSNQGLSGNTIYF.

This clone was seen ten or more times. The chain employs TRBV7-9 and TRBJ2-5; a possible D gene is TRBD1 (5 bases). V lost 5 bases, J lost 4 bases, and 14 bases lay in between. Germline V gene data show CDR1 as SEHNR and CDR2 as FQNEAQ (reference sequence). CDR3 length: 14 residues. CDR3 residues: CASSPRAGLETQYF. CDR3 DNA sequence: TGTGCCAGCAGCCCCAGGGCCGGGCTAGAGACCCAGTACTTC.